This note documents a single T cell receptor beta chain sequence. The antigen is unknown. The V segment lost 0 bases and the J segment 4 bases; nucleotides outside the gene matches: 9. The CDR3 is 15 amino acids. The germline V gene encodes CDR1 DFQATT and CDR2 SNEGSKA (reference sequence). The data derive from a study of CD8 T cells in ankylosing spondylitis. Making the TCR beta libraries involved quantitative 5'-RACE with molecular barcodes. One entry per CDR3 protein, called by TCRdb with MiXCR from the 5' RACE reads. The sample contains roughly 190,000 distinct CDR3 sequences, over 10% of which appear only once. Study-wide results and limits: Earlier studies detected some motif variants in reactive arthritis synovial fluid and blood. Researchers reportedly found disease-linked clones significantly enriched in matched ankylosing spondylitis synovial fluid. Clones that were linked to disease were CD8+ and were relatively rare in peripheral blood.

V and J are TRBV20-1 and TRBJ2-7; TRBD2 agrees at 7 bases. The source is a male donor with ankylosing spondylitis or in good health (not recorded which). The sequencing sample was made of blood, either unsorted or a sorted T cell fraction (not recorded which). For the CDR3, the DNA is TGCAGTGCTAGAGATACCCGGGAGGTAACTTACGAGCAGTACTTC. Encoded protein: CSARDTREVTYEQYF.